Each of the 18 T cell receptor beta chains below was sequenced from the same sample in a study of OX40 agonist ivuxolimab in advanced cancers. TCRdb keeps only in-frame clones here, not all; method: immunoSEQ multiplex PCR. The sample holds 41,000 or so clones, roughly 80% seen once. This material consisted of CD4+ or CD8+ T cells sorted from blood, taken in a trial of the OX40 agonist ivuxolimab. The receptor source for this set is an adult with an advanced solid tumor such as melanoma, head and neck, liver or kidney cancer.

The chain links TRBV7-3 to TRBJ1-1; 9 bases map to TRBD1. The V segment lost 5 bases and the J segment 6 bases; nucleotides outside the gene matches: 7. Germline CDR1 and CDR2: SGHTA and FQGTGA. The CDR3 runs to 14 residues. The CDR3 region is CASSPGTGSSEAFF. The CDR3 DNA follows: TGTGCCAGCAGCCCCGGGACAGGGAGCTCTGAAGCTTTCTTT.

This rearrangement joins TRBV5-8 to TRBJ1-1; 7 bases match TRBD1. This CDR3 is built from 14 residues. The J segment lost 11 bases and the V segment lost 1 base, leaving 11 bases of the junction unmatched. Germline-derived CDR1 and CDR2 are SGHTS and YDEGEE. CDR3 coding DNA: TGTGCCAGCAGCTTGAGGACAGGAACACTGAAGGCTTTCTTT. This encodes CASSLRTGTLKAFF.

The chain carries TRBV30 and TRBJ2-7; D is perhaps TRBD1 (6 bases). This CDR3 has 14 residues. The germline CDR1 and CDR2 sequences are GTSNPN and SVGIG (reference sequence). The V end was cut by 5 bases, the J end by 0 bases, with 14 bases between. The CDR3 DNA reads TGTGCCTGGTCCAGGCAGGGGATCTCCTACGAGCAGTACTTC. It translates to CAWSRQGISYEQYF.

The chain combines TRBV6-1 with TRBJ2-3, with D perhaps given as TRBD1 or TRBD2 (5 bases each). The CDR3 covers 16 residues. The V gene's germline CDR1 is MNHNS and CDR2 SASEGT. With 2 bases removed from V and 11 bases from J, the gap between germline ends came to 23 bases. CDR3 bases: TGTGCCAGCAGTGAAAGAGGGGCACCCCCTCATACGGGGCAGTATTTT. It translates to CASSERGAPPHTGQYF.

The chain is built from TRBV25-1 and TRBJ2-2; TRBD2 aligns across 12 bases. In germline, CDR1 is MGHDK, CDR2 SYGVNS. CDR3 length equals 14 residues. Losses at the gene ends were 6 bases for V and 7 bases for J; bases not matched to a gene: 3. The CDR3 sequence: CASSLAGGIGELFF. The CDR3 DNA follows: TGTGCCAGCAGCCTAGCGGGAGGGATCGGGGAGCTGTTTTTT.

The chain has TRBV9 and TRBJ2-7, with 9 positions matching TRBD2. From germline, CDR1 is SGDLS and CDR2 YYNGEE. Trimming removed 2 bases from V and 0 bases from J; junction bases left unmatched: 3. The CDR3 covers 15 residues. The CDR3 region is CASSVQAGGSYEQYF. The CDR3 region has the DNA TGTGCCAGCAGCGTGCAAGCGGGAGGCTCCTACGAGCAGTACTTC. Using reference TRBV9 and TRBJ2-7 for the parts outside the CDR3, the full variable domain is DSGVTQTPKHLITATGQRVTLRCSPRSGDLSVYWYQQSLDQGLQFLIQYYNGEERAKGNILERFSAQQFPDLHSELNLSSLELGDSALYFCASSVQAGGSYEQYFGPGTRLTVT.

The chain joins TRBV7-2 to TRBJ2-1, with 7 bases fitting TRBD2. Germline CDR1 reads SGHTA; CDR2 reads FQGNSA. This CDR3 is built from 17 residues. With V trimmed by 5 bases and J by 0 bases, 10 bases remained unmatched. The CDR3 region is CASSPRLARSSYNEQFF. CDR3 coding DNA: TGTGCCAGCAGCCCAAGACTAGCCCGGAGCTCCTACAATGAGCAGTTCTTC. Complete variable domain (other parts from reference TRBV7-2 and TRBJ2-1): GAGVSQSPSNKVTEKGKDVELRCDPISGHTALYWYRQSLGQGLEFLIYFQGNSAPDKSGLPSDRFSAERTGGSVSTLTIQRTQQEDSAVYLCASSPRLARSSYNEQFFGPGTRLTVL.

The J gene is TRBJ2-7, the V gene TRBV11-3; D is ambiguous. Deletions cut 2 bases from V and 5 bases from J, with 16 bases between. The CDR3 has 15 amino acids. The germline V gene encodes CDR1 SGHNT and CDR2 YENEEA. The CDR3 loop is CASSLISLSVHEQYF. DNA for the CDR3: TGTGCCAGCAGCTTAATCTCGCTCTCCGTCCACGAGCAGTACTTC.

The V call is TRBV10-2, the J call TRBJ2-5, with D unresolved. The germline V gene has CDR1 WSHSY and CDR2 SAAADI. The CDR3 covers 11 residues. V was shortened by 3 bases and J by 3 bases, with 2 bases between the two germline ends. For the CDR3, the DNA is TGCGCCAGCAGTGATGAAGAGACCCAGTACTTC. Its translation: CASSDEETQYF.

V and J are TRBV11-3 and TRBJ2-3; D is unclear. Germline CDR1 and CDR2: SGHNT and YENEEA. This CDR3 spans 12 amino acids. Trimming took off 8 bases at V and 3 bases at J, with 9 bases between the two ends. DNA for the CDR3: TGTGCCAGCTCAGCAGTGACAGATACGCAGTATTTT. Translated: CASSAVTDTQYF.

The CDR3 nucleotides are TGTGCCAGCAGGACTAGCGGTTCCGGCACAGATACGCAGTATTTT. Translated, it gives CASRTSGSGTDTQYF. The gene calls are TRBV28 and TRBJ2-3, with 9 bases that match TRBD2. V trimming: 6 bases; J trimming: 1 base; junction bases outside the gene matches: 5. The CDR3 extends over 15 amino acids. Germline lookup yields CDR1 MDHEN and CDR2 SYDVKM.

The chain employs TRBV18 and TRBJ1-1; possibly TRBD1 for D (6 bases). The ends were cut back, 2 bases at V and 4 bases at J, with 11 bases in the middle. CDR1 KGHSH and CDR2 LQKENI come from the germline V gene. The CDR3 is 14 residues long. CDR3 region: CASSPAGETTEAFF. In nucleotides, the CDR3 is TGTGCCAGCTCACCAGCAGGGGAAACCACTGAAGCTTTCTTT. Complete variable domain (other parts from reference TRBV18 and TRBJ1-1): NAGVMQNPRHLVRRRGQEARLRCSPMKGHSHVYWYRQLPEEGLKFMVYLQKENIIDESGMPKERFSAEFPKEGPSILRIQQVVRGDSAAYFCASSPAGETTEAFFGQGTRLTVV.

This clone was detected only once. The J gene is TRBJ2-7, the V gene TRBV7-9; 9 nucleotides align to TRBD1. The V gene end was trimmed by 5 bases and the J gene end by 4 bases; junction bases not matched to a gene: 9. The CDR3 runs to 15 residues. Germline values: CDR1 SEHNR, CDR2 FQNEAQ (reference sequence). CDR3 loop: CASSHPPGQGYEQYF. Written as DNA, the CDR3 is TGTGCCAGCAGCCACCCTCCGGGACAGGGATACGAGCAGTACTTC.

V is TRBV7-9 and J is TRBJ2-5; tentative D call: TRBD2 (6 bases). Germline CDR1 is SEHNR and CDR2 is FQNEAQ (reference sequence). Trimming took off 5 bases at V and 4 bases at J, with 14 bases between the two ends. The CDR3 runs to 14 residues. In DNA form, the CDR3 reads TGTGCCAGCAGCCTACGGGAGATCGGAGAGACCCAGTACTTC. Protein: CASSLREIGETQYF.

V and J are TRBV10-1 and TRBJ2-5; 7 bases match TRBD2. V was clipped by 0 bases and J by 2 bases; unmatched bases: 9. This CDR3 comprises 17 residues. From germline, CDR1 is WNHNN and CDR2 SYGVQD (reference sequence). CDR3: CASSESSGPRGQETQYF. CDR3 DNA: TGCGCCAGCAGTGAGTCGAGCGGACCGCGGGGGCAAGAGACCCAGTACTTC.

In its sample, this clone was seen a few times. The chain uses TRBV7-9 and TRBJ2-3; D not resolved. CDR1 is SEHNR, CDR2 FQNEAQ, per germline (reference sequence). CDR3 length: 13 amino acids. Trimming removed 3 bases at V and 0 bases at J, with 4 bases between. Here the CDR3 DNA reads TGTGCCAGCAGCTTCCCAAGCACAGATACGCAGTATTTT. Protein: CASSFPSTDTQYF.

The V gene is TRBV19, the J gene TRBJ1-5; maybe TRBD1 (5 bases). CDR3 length equals 15 residues. V dropped 6 bases and J dropped 4 bases, with 16 bases sitting between them. Germline V CDR1 and CDR2: LNHDA, SQIVND (reference sequence). DNA of the CDR3: TGTGCCAGTAGGCCGTGGGGGGATGGGAATCAGCCCCAGCATTTT. Protein product: CASRPWGDGNQPQHF.

The rearrangement uses TRBV28 and TRBJ1-2; TRBD1 might be the D (6 bases). V dropped 7 bases and J dropped 5 bases, with 14 bases sitting between them. The length of the CDR3 is 13 residues. Germline CDR1 MDHEN, CDR2 SYDVKM. CDR3 region: CASTMTGTYGYTF. The CDR3 nucleotides read TGTGCCAGCACCATGACAGGAACGTATGGCTACACCTTC.